One sample yielded the 25 T cell receptor beta chains listed below, sequenced in a study of cytomegalovirus exposure and HLA in healthy donors. It was with 60 Vbeta and 13 Jbeta primers that the PCR ran. Repertoires were generated with immunoSEQ multiplex PCR, while TCRdb's copy carries only in-frame clones and drops some. The top ten hold about 16% of the sample, which has 76,000 or so clones, around 72% seen once. Sequences were obtained from PBMCs. All receptors come from a woman aged 40 to 50 in good health and CMV-seropositive.

The chain uses TRBV7-3 and TRBJ1-2, with D perhaps TRBD1 (5 bases). The V gene's germline CDR1 is SGHTA and CDR2 FQGTGA. Trimming pared 5 bases from V and 4 bases from J, leaving 11 bases between. This CDR3 contains 13 residues. The DNA of the CDR3 is TGTGCCAGCAGCGAAGGACAACTCTATGGCTACACCTTC. The encoded protein is CASSEGQLYGYTF.

J is TRBJ1-4 and V is TRBV4-2, with D perhaps TRBD1 (6 bases). CDR1 LGHNA and CDR2 YNFKEQ come from the germline V gene. Trimming pared 1 base from V and 7 bases from J, leaving 25 bases between. There are 19 residues in the CDR3. CDR3 loop: CASSQGLSQGGGGGEKLFF. Written as DNA, the CDR3 is TGTGCCAGCAGCCAAGGGTTGTCGCAGGGAGGGGGGGGCGGTGAAAAACTGTTTTTT.

Written as DNA, the CDR3 is TGTGCCGGACTTGACCAGTTCGGGGTCACTGAAGCTTTCTTT. It specifies CAGLDQFGVTEAFF. This chain joins TRBV30 and TRBJ1-1; D gene uncertain. Germline-derived CDR1 and CDR2 are GTSNPN and SVGIG (reference sequence). The CDR3 runs to 14 residues. Trimming left V 8 bases short and J 4 bases short, with 20 bases between. The variable domain in full, with the rest retrieved from reference TRBV30 and TRBJ1-1, is SQTIHQWPATLVQPVGSPLSLECTVEGTSNPNLYWYRQAAGRGLQLLFYSVGIGQISSEVPQNLSASRPQDRQFILSSKKLLLSDSGFYLCAGLDQFGVTEAFFGQGTRLTVV.

This clone was observed a handful of times. The chain links TRBV28 to TRBJ1-1; perhaps TRBD1 as D (6 bases). The CDR3 spans 16 residues. With 6 bases removed from V and 1 base from J, the gap between germline ends came to 18 bases. Germline loops: CDR1 MDHEN, CDR2 SYDVKM. Written as DNA, the CDR3 is TGTGCCAGCAGAATAAGGGGGAGCCTCACGAACACTGAAGCTTTCTTT. The encoded protein is CASRIRGSLTNTEAFF.

This clone was counted a few times. V usage is TRBV6-5 and J usage is TRBJ1-1, with unresolved D. The germline gives CDR1 MNHEY, CDR2 SVGAGI. The length of the CDR3 is 14 residues. Trimming took 3 bases from V and 1 from J, leaving 9 bases between them. CDR3 nucleotides: TGTGCCAGCAGTTATGGAGGGCGGAACACTGAAGCTTTCTTT. It specifies CASSYGGRNTEAFF.

This clone turned up a few times. The chain recombines TRBV19 with TRBJ2-1; D call uncertain. V gave up 8 bases and J gave up 1 base, with 18 bases separating them. Germline values: CDR1 LNHDA, CDR2 SQIVND (reference sequence). The CDR3 contains 16 residues. The CDR3 sequence: CASSLGVERSYNEQFF. DNA of the CDR3: TGTGCCAGTTCCCTCGGTGTTGAGAGGTCCTACAATGAGCAGTTCTTC.

The chain couples TRBV7-8 to TRBJ1-1, with D possibly being TRBD1 (5 bases). The ends were cut back, 1 base at V and 0 bases at J, with 6 bases in the middle. CDR3 size: 14 residues. Germline CDR1 and CDR2: SGHVS and FQNEAQ. The CDR3 nucleotides are TGTGCCAGCAGCTTAGAGGGGATGAACACTGAAGCTTTCTTT. As protein: CASSLEGMNTEAFF.

This clone was detected a few times. The V gene is TRBV27, the J gene TRBJ1-6; D ambiguous. CDR1 and CDR2 (germline): MNHEY, SMNVEV (reference sequence). This CDR3 is 15 amino acids long. V was pared by 2 bases and J by 9 bases, with 14 bases between. Here the CDR3 reads CASSLALPEASPLHF. CDR3 nucleotides: TGTGCCAGCAGTTTAGCCCTACCGGAGGCTTCACCCCTCCACTTT.

This chain links TRBV19 with TRBJ2-7, with 8 nucleotides matching TRBD1. Germline values: CDR1 LNHDA, CDR2 SQIVND (reference sequence). CDR3 length equals 14 residues. J lost 4 bases, V lost 5 bases, and 7 bases had no gene match. The CDR3 nucleotides are TGTGCCAGTAGTCCCTGGGACAGGAGGTACGAGCAGTACTTC. Translated, it gives CASSPWDRRYEQYF.

This clone was counted a few times. The V gene is TRBV30, the J gene TRBJ1-5; 7 nucleotides agree with TRBD1. In germline, CDR1 is GTSNPN, CDR2 SVGIG (reference sequence). CDR3 length: 17 residues. J lost 2 bases, V lost 0 bases, and 10 bases had no gene match. For the CDR3, the DNA is TGTGCCTGGAGTGTGAGGGCAGGGGGTCGGGGCAATCAGCCCCAGCATTTT. Translated: CAWSVRAGGRGNQPQHF.

The chain couples TRBV9 to TRBJ2-7, with D perhaps matching TRBD2 (5 bases). Germline CDR1 is SGDLS and CDR2 is YYNGEE. With 2 bases removed from V and 0 bases from J, the gap between germline ends came to 9 bases. The CDR3 sequence is 14 residues long. The CDR3 loop reads CASSVRGNSYEQYF. Here the CDR3 DNA reads TGTGCCAGCAGCGTCAGAGGGAACTCCTACGAGCAGTACTTC.

CDR3 sequence (DNA): TGTGCCAGCTCTCCTAGGACAGCGAACACCGGGGAGCTGTTTTTT. Translated: CASSPRTANTGELFF. The chain links TRBV18 to TRBJ2-2, with D possibly being TRBD1 (6 bases). CDR1 is KGHSH and CDR2 is LQKENI in the germline V gene. This CDR3 contains 15 residues. Trimming took 6 bases from V and 0 from J, leaving 11 bases between them.

The chain couples TRBV5-4 to TRBJ1-4; the match to TRBD1 covers 9 bases. V shed 4 bases and J 7 bases; nucleotides not matched to a gene: 5. This CDR3 is built from 14 residues. Germline V CDR1 and CDR2: SGHNT, YYREEE (reference sequence). CDR3 in amino acids: CASSRGQGSEKLFF. The CDR3 DNA reads TGTGCCAGCAGCCGTGGACAGGGGAGTGAAAAACTGTTTTTT.

In its sample, this clone was seen once. The rearrangement joins TRBV27 to TRBJ2-1; D uncertain. Germline V gene sequence: CDR1 MNHEY, CDR2 SMNVEV (reference sequence). V was pared by 3 bases and J by 2 bases, with 5 bases between. The CDR3 sequence is 13 residues long. The CDR3 DNA follows: TGTGCCAGCAGTTTCGGTACCTACAATGAGCAGTTCTTC. It is translated as CASSFGTYNEQFF.

V gene TRBV18 combines with J gene TRBJ1-1; possibly TRBD1 for D (5 bases). This CDR3 region has 15 residues. Trimming cost V 6 bases and J 1 base, with 15 bases left between them. CDR1 and CDR2 from the germline V gene are KGHSH and LQKENI. CDR3 DNA sequence: TGTGCCAGCTCGATTATCGACAGCCCGAACACTGAAGCTTTCTTT. It codes for CASSIIDSPNTEAFF.

The rearrangement uses TRBV28 and TRBJ1-2, with 7 bases fitting TRBD1. With 2 bases clipped from V and 5 bases from J, the junction kept 8 bases outside the gene matches. The CDR3 is 15 amino acids. CDR1 and CDR2 (germline): MDHEN, SYDVKM. The CDR3 coding sequence is TGTGCCAGCAGTTTAAGTGACAGGGCAAAGTATGGCTACACCTTC. Encoded protein: CASSLSDRAKYGYTF.

The gene calls are TRBV29-1 and TRBJ2-3; D is possibly TRBD1 (6 bases). V lost 3 bases and J 0 bases, leaving 7 bases between the germline ends. The CDR3 contains 13 residues. Germline V CDR1 and CDR2: SQVTM, ANQGSEA. The DNA for the CDR3 is TGCAGCGTTGACCAGGGGAGCACAGATACGCAGTATTTT. It is translated as CSVDQGSTDTQYF.

V usage is TRBV9 and J usage is TRBJ1-2; D perhaps matches TRBD1 (6 bases). V lost 3 bases, J lost 4 bases, and 19 bases lay in between. Germline assignment: CDR1 SGDLS and CDR2 YYNGEE. CDR3 length: 16 residues. Here the CDR3 reads CASSETLTGPIYGYTF. In DNA form, the CDR3 reads TGTGCCAGCAGCGAAACGCTGACAGGACCCATCTATGGCTACACCTTC. Combining the CDR3 with reference TRBV9 and TRBJ1-2 gives the whole variable domain DSGVTQTPKHLITATGQRVTLRCSPRSGDLSVYWYQQSLDQGLQFLIQYYNGEERAKGNILERFSAQQFPDLHSELNLSSLELGDSALYFCASSETLTGPIYGYTFGSGTRLTVV.

A word on this clone: The sample contains more than one DNA sequence encoding this CDR3. The chain has TRBV29-1 and TRBJ1-1; no clear D gene. V lost 2 bases and J 2 bases, leaving 15 bases between the germline ends. CDR1 is SQVTM, CDR2 ANQGSEA, per germline. The CDR3 has 15 amino acids. CDR3 in amino acids: CSVESVHAINTEAFF. CDR3 bases: TGCAGCGTTGAATCTGTACATGCCATCAACACTGAAGCTTTCTTT. Looking up the rest from reference TRBV29-1 and TRBJ1-1 gives the full variable domain: SAVISQKPSRDICQRGTSLTIQCQVDSQVTMMFWYRQQPGQSLTLIATANQGSEATYESGFVIDKFPISRPNLTFSTLTVSNMSPEDSSIYLCSVESVHAINTEAFFGQGTRLTVV.

The table lists this clone with a count of one. The chain couples TRBV7-2 to TRBJ2-5, with D maybe TRBD2 (6 bases). The CDR3 covers 13 residues. Germline CDR1 is SGHTA and CDR2 is FQGNSA. The V gene lost 1 base and the J gene lost 4 bases, with 7 bases spanning the gap. CDR3 bases: TGTGCCAGCAGCTTAGTGGGGGGAGAGACCCAGTACTTC. As protein: CASSLVGGETQYF.

The V and J genes are TRBV4-3 and TRBJ2-7, with TRBD1 identical over 8 bases. From germline, CDR1 is LGHNA and CDR2 YSLEER. V lost 0 bases, J lost 3 bases, and 4 bases stayed unmatched. This CDR3 is 15 amino acids long. CDR3 coding DNA: TGCGCCAGCAGCCAAGACGACAGGGGCGGCTACGAGCAGTACTTC. This sequence encodes CASSQDDRGGYEQYF.

The chain is built from TRBV4-3 and TRBJ1-5; D may be TRBD1 (5 bases). Germline values: CDR1 LGHNA, CDR2 YSLEER. V lost 1 base to trimming and J lost 0 bases, with 13 bases between them. The length of the CDR3 is 17 residues. The CDR3 DNA reads as TGCGCCAGCAGCCAAGCCAGGGCAGCTTATAGCAATCAGCCCCAGCATTTT. This translates into CASSQARAAYSNQPQHF.

The chain is built from TRBV5-1 and TRBJ1-1, with TRBD1 identical over 7 bases. Germline-derived CDR1 and CDR2 are SGHRS and YFSETQ. This CDR3 has 13 amino acids. V gave up 3 bases and J gave up 3 bases; unmatched junction bases: 2. CDR3 nucleotides: TGCGCCAGCAGCTCGGGACAGCACACTGAAGCTTTCTTT. This encodes CASSSGQHTEAFF.

CDR3 sequence (DNA): TGTGCCAGCTCACAGGGGAATCAGCCCCAGCATTTT. It is translated as CASSQGNQPQHF. The V gene is TRBV18, the J gene TRBJ1-5; D possibly corresponds to TRBD1 (5 bases). The CDR3 loop spans 12 amino acids. CDR1 KGHSH and CDR2 LQKENI come from the germline V gene. Trimming left V 4 bases short and J 4 bases short, with 5 bases between.

The chain links TRBV5-1 to TRBJ1-4, with a possible D match to TRBD1 (6 bases). Trimming took off 4 bases at V and 0 bases at J, with 10 bases between the two ends. Germline CDR1 is SGHRS and CDR2 is YFSETQ. This CDR3 is built from 15 residues. In DNA form, the CDR3 reads TGCGCCAGCAGCCCAAGACAGGCAACTAATGAAAAACTGTTTTTT. Its translation: CASSPRQATNEKLFF.